Sequencing of this T cell receptor beta chain was carried out in a study of T cell responses to AZD1222 COVID-19 vaccine. V shed 1 base and J shed 4 bases, with 10 bases lying between them. Germline CDR1 and CDR2: MDHEN and SYDVKM. The CDR3 is 14 amino acids. The data were produced by immunoSEQ multiplex PCR, yet TCRdb's version contains in-frame clones alone and is incomplete. The sample lists roughly 120,000 clones, approximately 90% occurring once. The genes are TRBV28 and TRBJ1-2; D not certain. The sequenced sample was peripheral blood, obtained 28 days after the second AZD1222 dose. The TCR originated in an adult who received the AZD1222 COVID-19 vaccine. CDR3: CASSLLGSSYGYTF. The CDR3, as DNA: TGTGCCAGCAGTTTATTGGGCAGTTCCTATGGCTACACCTTC.